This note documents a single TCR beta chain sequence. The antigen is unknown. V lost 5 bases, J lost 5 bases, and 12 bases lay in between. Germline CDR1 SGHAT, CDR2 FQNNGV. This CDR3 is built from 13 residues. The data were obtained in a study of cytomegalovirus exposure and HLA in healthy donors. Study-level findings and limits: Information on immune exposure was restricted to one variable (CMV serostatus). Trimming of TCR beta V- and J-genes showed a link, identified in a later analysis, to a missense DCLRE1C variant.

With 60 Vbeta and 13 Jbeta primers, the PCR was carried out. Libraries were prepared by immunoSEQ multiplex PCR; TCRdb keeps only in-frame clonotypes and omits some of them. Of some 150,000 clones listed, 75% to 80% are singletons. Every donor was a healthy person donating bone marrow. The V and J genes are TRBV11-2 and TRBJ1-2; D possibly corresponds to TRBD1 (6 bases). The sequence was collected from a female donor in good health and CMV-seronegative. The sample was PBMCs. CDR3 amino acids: CASSLDSLYGYTF. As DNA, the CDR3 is TGTGCCAGCAGCCTGGACAGCCTTTATGGCTACACCTTC.